This entry lists 29 T cell receptor beta chains sequenced from one sample in a study of Ad26.COV2.S vaccination and SARS-CoV-2 variants. TCRdb's copy holds only in-frame clones and misses some; the assay was immunoSEQ multiplex PCR. The sample records about 400,000 clones, around 91% being singletons. The treatment is: some 20 received Ad26.COV2.S at low or high dose, single or two shots; a few received placebo; per-sample allocation not given. Sampling was performed 63 days after the first vaccine or placebo injection. The sequencing used peripheral blood, collected in a trial of Ad26.COV2.S vaccine versus placebo. The receptors derive from a person aged 18-60 years who received the Ad26.COV2.S COVID-19 vaccine or a placebo.

The rearrangement uses TRBV6-5 and TRBJ1-1; 11 bases map to TRBD1. The CDR3 is 13 amino acids. Looked up from germline, CDR1 is MNHEY and CDR2 is SVGAGI. The ends lost 6 bases at V and 9 bases at J; junction bases unmatched: 6. Written as DNA, the CDR3 is TGTGCCAGCAGAATCGGGACAGGGGGGCAAGCTTTCTTT. Protein product: CASRIGTGGQAFF.

The chain couples TRBV10-3 to TRBJ2-7; no clear D gene. CDR1 and CDR2 from the germline V gene are ENHRY and SYGVKD. The CDR3 has 13 amino acids. Trimming pared 0 bases from V and 3 bases from J, leaving 6 bases between. CDR3 region: CAISESRVYEQYF. In nucleotides, the CDR3 is TGTGCCATCAGTGAGTCGCGAGTCTACGAGCAGTACTTC.

This chain connects TRBV27 to TRBJ2-1; perhaps D is TRBD1 or TRBD2 (5 bases each). Trimming cost V 6 bases and J 7 bases, with 22 bases left between them. Germline loops: CDR1 MNHEY, CDR2 SMNVEV (reference sequence). The CDR3 has 16 residues. CDR3 sequence reads: CASSLLGSGRSNEQFF. In nucleotides, the CDR3 is TGTGCCAGCAGCTTACTCGGGTCAGGGAGAAGTAATGAGCAGTTCTTC.

This chain connects TRBV3-1 (or the pseudogene TRBV3-2) to TRBJ2-7; TRBD2 is a possible D gene (6 bases). V was trimmed by 4 bases and J by 3 bases, leaving 13 bases between them. The CDR3 runs 14 residues. CDR1 is LGHDT, CDR2 YNNKEL, per germline (reference sequence). The CDR3 region has the DNA TGTGCCAGCAGCCCGGGACTCACCAACTACGAGCAGTACTTC. It is translated as CASSPGLTNYEQYF.

This clone has a single count. This chain uses TRBV5-5 with TRBJ1-5, with a possible D match to TRBD1 (5 bases). Trimming cost V 2 bases and J 7 bases, with 13 bases left between them. The CDR3 runs 14 residues. In germline, CDR1 is SGHKS, CDR2 YYEKEE (reference sequence). The CDR3, as DNA: TGTGCCAGCAGCTTTTGGGGGGGATCACAGCCCCAGCATTTT. Protein sequence: CASSFWGGSQPQHF.

V gene TRBV28 combines with J gene TRBJ1-4; 11 bases line up with TRBD1. V gave up 5 bases and J gave up 7 bases; unmatched junction bases: 9. This CDR3 comprises 16 residues. The V gene's germline CDR1 is MDHEN and CDR2 SYDVKM. The CDR3 DNA reads TGTGCCAGCAGTACCAGGACAGGGGGCGCGGGTGAAAAACTGTTTTTT. Its translation: CASSTRTGGAGEKLFF.

This clone has a handful of counts. V gene TRBV5-1 combines with J gene TRBJ1-5; D is unresolved. Germline V gives CDR1 SGHRS, CDR2 YFSETQ. The V and J ends lost 1 base and 5 bases respectively, with 16 bases between them. This CDR3 spans 16 amino acids. CDR3: CASSLSGAGEHQPQHF. DNA for the CDR3: TGCGCCAGCAGCTTGAGCGGAGCTGGAGAGCATCAGCCCCAGCATTTT. Variable domain in full (rest from reference TRBV5-1 and TRBJ1-5): KAGVTQTPRYLIKTRGQQVTLSCSPISGHRSVSWYQQTPGQGLQFLFEYFSETQRNKGNFPGRFSGRQFSNSRSEMNVSTLELGDSALYLCASSLSGAGEHQPQHFGDGTRLSIL.

The count of this clone is one. The chain uses TRBV12-5 and TRBJ2-7; tentatively, D is TRBD2 (6 bases). The CDR3 length is 17 residues. Germline assignment: CDR1 LGHNT and CDR2 FRNRAP. V lost 1 base and J lost 2, with 18 bases in between. In DNA, the CDR3 is TGTGCTAGTGGTTTGGCCTCGGGAGTCGGGGAAACCTACGAGCAGTACTTC. It specifies CASGLASGVGETYEQYF.

The J gene is TRBJ1-5, the V gene TRBV7-9; no reliable D call. Germline values: CDR1 SEHNR, CDR2 FQNEAQ (reference sequence). V lost 3 bases to trimming and J lost 4 bases, with 4 bases between them. This CDR3 spans 12 amino acids. The CDR3 spells CASSFLNQPQHF. The CDR3, as DNA: TGTGCCAGCAGCTTTTTAAATCAGCCCCAGCATTTT.

This clone was seen a few times. V gene TRBV7-8 combines with J gene TRBJ2-1, with TRBD2 identical over 16 bases. This CDR3 contains 17 residues. V lost 5 bases, J lost 8 bases, and 9 bases stayed unmatched. Per germline, CDR1 SGHVS and CDR2 FQNEAQ. CDR3 sequence: CASSPGLAGGQEDEQFF. The CDR3 nucleotides read TGTGCCAGCAGCCCGGGACTAGCGGGAGGGCAGGAGGATGAGCAGTTCTTC.

The chain has TRBV19 and TRBJ1-2; D may be TRBD1 (5 bases). CDR1 and CDR2 (germline): LNHDA, SQIVND (reference sequence). Trimming shortened V by 4 bases and J by 5 bases, and 8 bases separated the two germline ends. This CDR3 has 12 amino acids. The DNA of the CDR3 is TGTGCCAGTAGTACAGGACAATATGGCTACACCTTC. Translated: CASSTGQYGYTF. The variable domain in full, with the rest retrieved from reference TRBV19 and TRBJ1-2, is DGGITQSPKYLFRKEGQNVTLSCEQNLNHDAMYWYRQDPGQGLRLIYYSQIVNDFQKGDIAEGYSVSREKKESFPLTVTSAQKNPTAFYLCASSTGQYGYTFGSGTRLTVV.

This chain links TRBV24-1 with TRBJ1-4; TRBD1 aligns across 7 bases. Unmatched junction bases numbered 11, after V lost 4 bases and J lost 7 bases. The CDR3 consists of 16 residues. Germline CDR1 and CDR2: KGHDR and SFDVKD. This CDR3 reads CATSDPQGGIGEKLFF. The DNA of the CDR3 is TGTGCCACCAGTGACCCCCAGGGGGGGATCGGTGAAAAACTGTTTTTT.

The chain links TRBV7-3 to TRBJ1-1; 7 nucleotides match TRBD1. The trim removed 6 bases at V and 0 bases at J, leaving 13 bases unmatched. The germline gives CDR1 SGHTA, CDR2 FQGTGA. CDR3 length equals 17 residues. CDR3: CASSPIKGTDMNTEAFF. As DNA, the CDR3 is TGTGCCAGCAGTCCTATAAAAGGGACAGACATGAACACTGAAGCTTTCTTT.

V gene TRBV27 combines with J gene TRBJ2-3, with D hard to call. Deletions cut 4 bases from V and 4 bases from J, with 9 bases between. The CDR3 totals 13 residues. The germline V gene encodes CDR1 MNHEY and CDR2 SMNVEV (reference sequence). In DNA, the CDR3 is TGTGCCAGCAGTTATCTACCCCCAGATACGCAGTATTTT. This codes for CASSYLPPDTQYF.

V is TRBV3-1 (or the pseudogene TRBV3-2) and J is TRBJ2-1, with 12 bases identical to TRBD2. Germline V CDR1 and CDR2: LGHDT, YNNKEL (reference sequence). The V gene end was trimmed by 4 bases and the J gene end by 10 bases; junction bases not matched to a gene: 8. The CDR3 totals 15 residues. CDR3 in DNA: TGTGCCAGCAGCCCAACGACTAGCGGGGGCCGAGAGCAGTTCTTC. Translating gives CASSPTTSGGREQFF.

This clone was seen only once. The rearrangement joins TRBV13 to TRBJ1-3; a possible D gene is TRBD1 (5 bases). Germline V CDR1 and CDR2: PRHDT, FYEKMQ (reference sequence). The CDR3 runs 15 residues. V was trimmed by 0 bases and J by 4 bases, leaving 10 bases between them. Written as DNA, the CDR3 is TGTGCCAGCAGCTTAGGATCGGGACTCGGAAACACCATATATTTT. This sequence encodes CASSLGSGLGNTIYF.

The chain couples TRBV14 to TRBJ2-6; TRBD1 agrees at 7 bases. This CDR3 has 15 amino acids. The ends lost 5 bases at V and 4 bases at J; junction bases unmatched: 5. Germline loops: CDR1 SGHDN, CDR2 FVKESK. CDR3 in amino acids: CASSDTGVGANVLTF. The CDR3 DNA reads as TGTGCCAGCAGCGACACAGGGGTCGGGGCCAACGTCCTGACTTTC. Filled out from reference TRBV14 and TRBJ2-6, the complete variable domain reads EAGVTQFPSHSVIEKGQTVTLRCDPISGHDNLYWYRRVMGKEIKFLLHFVKESKQDESGMPNNRFLAERTGGTYSTLKVQPAELEDSGVYFCASSDTGVGANVLTFGAGSRLTVL.

In DNA form, the CDR3 reads TGTGCCAGCAGTTTATCCCCAGGGGGGGGCAATCAGCCCCAGCATTTT. Its translation is CASSLSPGGGNQPQHF. This chain uses TRBV28 with TRBJ1-5; 7 nucleotides align to TRBD1. CDR3 size: 16 residues. Germline assignment: CDR1 MDHEN and CDR2 SYDVKM. The J segment lost 2 bases and the V segment lost 1 base, leaving 5 bases of the junction unmatched.

About this clone itself: An end of the junction differs from the germline gene, which may be a read error. The J gene is TRBJ2-5, the V gene TRBV30; the match to TRBD2 covers 7 bases. Germline V gives CDR1 GTSNPN, CDR2 SVGIG (reference sequence). The CDR3 is 14 residues long. In DNA form, the CDR3 reads TGTGCCTGGAGTGTACTTGCGGGAGTGACCCCGAGGGACTTC. Its protein is CAWSVLAGVTPRDF.

The V gene is TRBV7-2, the J gene TRBJ2-7; D is possibly TRBD1 (6 bases). The ends were cut back, 2 bases at V and 4 bases at J, with 12 bases in the middle. Germline values: CDR1 SGHTA, CDR2 FQGNSA. CDR3 size: 14 residues. Written as DNA, the CDR3 is TGTGCCAGCAGCTTAAACAGGGACCGTTACGAGCAGTACTTC. Translating gives CASSLNRDRYEQYF.

The V and J genes are TRBV11-2 and TRBJ1-2; 10 bases agree with TRBD1. The CDR3 loop spans 15 amino acids. J gave up 8 bases and V 0 bases, and 6 bases lay outside the gene matches. From germline, CDR1 is SGHAT and CDR2 FQNNGV. The CDR3 here is CASSLDYGTGDGYTF. CDR3 coding DNA: TGTGCCAGCAGCTTAGACTACGGGACAGGGGACGGCTACACCTTC.

The rearrangement links TRBV27 to TRBJ2-3, with D perhaps given as TRBD1 or TRBD2 (5 bases each). Germline V gives CDR1 MNHEY, CDR2 SMNVEV (reference sequence). The V end was cut by 3 bases, the J end by 6 bases, with 16 bases between. This CDR3 contains 15 residues. CDR3 coding DNA: TGTGCCAGCAGTTTCCCCCGGGACCCTTGGGATACGCAGTATTTT. Protein product: CASSFPRDPWDTQYF.

The chain combines TRBV4-1 with TRBJ2-7; no clear D gene. The CDR3 consists of 13 residues. Trimming pared 2 bases from V and 3 bases from J, leaving 8 bases between. Germline assignment: CDR1 MGHRA and CDR2 YSYEKL. The CDR3 DNA follows: TGCGCCAGCAGCCAAAGACCCTTCTACGAGCAGTACTTC. Translation: CASSQRPFYEQYF.

This chain connects TRBV15 to TRBJ1-1, with D perhaps matching TRBD1 (5 bases). CDR3 length equals 15 residues. V was shortened by 3 bases and J by 6 bases, with 17 bases between the two germline ends. Germline CDR1 LNHNV, CDR2 YYDKDF (reference sequence). The DNA for the CDR3 is TGTGCCACCAGCAGTGCCCTAACCAGGGCTGCTGAAGCTTTCTTT. Amino acids: CATSSALTRAAEAFF.

The rearrangement joins TRBV29-1 to TRBJ1-2; 9 nucleotides line up with TRBD1. Germline V gene sequence: CDR1 SQVTM, CDR2 ANQGSEA. The V segment lost 4 bases and the J segment 7 bases; nucleotides outside the gene matches: 10. The CDR3 is 14 amino acids. The CDR3 is CSVGGQGLAPGYTF. The CDR3 nucleotides are TGCAGCGTTGGGGGACAGGGCCTGGCCCCTGGCTACACCTTC.

The chain uses TRBV6-6 and TRBJ2-5; perhaps TRBD2 as D (6 bases). V lost 6 bases and J 10 bases, leaving 12 bases between the germline ends. Germline V gene sequence: CDR1 MNHNY, CDR2 SVGAGI (reference sequence). This CDR3 has 11 amino acids. Here the CDR3 DNA reads TGTGCCAGCAGATTGTGGGAGGACCAGTACTTC. The encoded protein is CASRLWEDQYF.

The table lists this clone with a count of one. The chain combines TRBV2 with TRBJ2-5; D not resolved. Germline V CDR1 and CDR2: SNHLY, FYNNEI. Trimming shortened V by 6 bases and J by 3 bases, and 11 bases separated the two germline ends. The CDR3 extends over 13 amino acids. The CDR3 protein is CASSVLREETQYF. The CDR3, as DNA: TGTGCCAGCAGCGTTCTAAGGGAAGAGACCCAGTACTTC.

This clone was found a few times. The gene calls are TRBV12-5 and TRBJ2-7; a possible D gene is TRBD2 (6 bases). V gave up 7 bases and J gave up 6 bases, with 13 bases separating them. Germline V CDR1 and CDR2: LGHNT, FRNRAP. The CDR3 runs to 12 residues. CDR3 loop: CASAPSGGEQYF. The CDR3 region has the DNA TGTGCTAGTGCCCCCTCCGGGGGCGAGCAGTACTTC.

The V call is TRBV5-4, the J call TRBJ2-3; 12 bases fit TRBD2. Germline CDR1 reads SGHNT; CDR2 reads YYREEE (reference sequence). J gave up 6 bases and V 7 bases, and 12 bases lay outside the gene matches. The CDR3 has 16 amino acids. In DNA form, the CDR3 reads TGTGCCAGCGGGCTAGCGGGAGGGCAACAGTGGGATACGCAGTATTTT. It yields the protein CASGLAGGQQWDTQYF.